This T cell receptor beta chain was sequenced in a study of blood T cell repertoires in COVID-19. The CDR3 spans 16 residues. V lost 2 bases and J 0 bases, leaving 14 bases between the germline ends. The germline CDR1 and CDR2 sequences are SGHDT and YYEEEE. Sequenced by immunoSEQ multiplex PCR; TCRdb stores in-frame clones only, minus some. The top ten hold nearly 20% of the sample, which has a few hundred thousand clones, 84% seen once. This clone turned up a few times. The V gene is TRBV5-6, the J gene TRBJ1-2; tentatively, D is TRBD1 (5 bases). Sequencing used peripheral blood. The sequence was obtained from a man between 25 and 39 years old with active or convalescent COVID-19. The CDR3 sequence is CASSFLRQLSNYGYTF. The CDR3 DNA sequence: TGTGCCAGCAGCTTCTTGAGACAGCTCTCTAACTATGGCTACACCTTC. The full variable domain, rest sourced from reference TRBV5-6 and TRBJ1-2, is DAGVTQSPTHLIKTRGQQVTLRCSPKSGHDTVSWYQQALGQGPQFIFQYYEEEERQRGNFPDRFSGHQFPNYSSELNVNALLLGDSALYLCASSFLRQLSNYGYTFGSGTRLTVV.